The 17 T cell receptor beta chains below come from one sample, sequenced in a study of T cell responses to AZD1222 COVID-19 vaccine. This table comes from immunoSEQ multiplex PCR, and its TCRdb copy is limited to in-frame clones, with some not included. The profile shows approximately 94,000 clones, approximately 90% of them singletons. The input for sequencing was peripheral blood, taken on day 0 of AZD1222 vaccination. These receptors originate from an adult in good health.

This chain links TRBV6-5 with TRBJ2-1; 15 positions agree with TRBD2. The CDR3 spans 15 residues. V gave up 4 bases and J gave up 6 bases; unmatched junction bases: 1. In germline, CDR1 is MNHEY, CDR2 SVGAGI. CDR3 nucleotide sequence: TGTGCCAGCAGTTCGGGACTAGCGGGAGGCAATGAGCAGTTCTTC. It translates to CASSSGLAGGNEQFF.

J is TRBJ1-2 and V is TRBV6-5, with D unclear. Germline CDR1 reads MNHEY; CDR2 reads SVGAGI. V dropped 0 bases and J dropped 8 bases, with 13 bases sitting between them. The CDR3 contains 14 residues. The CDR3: CASSYSLVRRGYTF. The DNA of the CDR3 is TGTGCCAGCAGTTACTCCCTCGTACGGAGGGGCTACACCTTC.

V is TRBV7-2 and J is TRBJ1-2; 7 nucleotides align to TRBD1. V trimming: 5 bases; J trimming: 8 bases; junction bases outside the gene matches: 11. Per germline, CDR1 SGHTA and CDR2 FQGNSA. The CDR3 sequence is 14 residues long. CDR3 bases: TGTGCCAGCAGCCCAGGACAGGACATGGGAGGCTACACCTTC. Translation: CASSPGQDMGGYTF.

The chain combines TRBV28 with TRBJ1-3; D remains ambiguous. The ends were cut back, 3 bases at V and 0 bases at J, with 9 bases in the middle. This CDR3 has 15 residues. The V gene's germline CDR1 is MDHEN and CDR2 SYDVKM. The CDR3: CASSFPPSSGNTIYF. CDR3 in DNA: TGTGCCAGCAGTTTCCCACCAAGCTCTGGAAACACCATATATTTT. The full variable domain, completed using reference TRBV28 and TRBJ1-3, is DVKVTQSSRYLVKRTGEKVFLECVQDMDHENMFWYRQDPGLGLRLIYFSYDVKMKEKGDIPEGYSVSREKKERFSLILESASTNQTSMYLCASSFPPSSGNTIYFGEGSWLTVV.

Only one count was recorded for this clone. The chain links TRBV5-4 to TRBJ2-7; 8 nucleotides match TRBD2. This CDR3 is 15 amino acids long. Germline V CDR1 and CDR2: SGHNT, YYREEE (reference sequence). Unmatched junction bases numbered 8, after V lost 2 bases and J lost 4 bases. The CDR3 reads CASSLGSGSPYEQYF. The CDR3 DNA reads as TGTGCCAGCAGCTTAGGAAGCGGGAGTCCTTACGAGCAGTACTTC.

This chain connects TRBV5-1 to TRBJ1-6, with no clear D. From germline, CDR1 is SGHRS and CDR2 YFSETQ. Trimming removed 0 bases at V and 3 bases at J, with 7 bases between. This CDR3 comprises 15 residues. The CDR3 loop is CASSLEGIYNSPLHF. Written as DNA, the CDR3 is TGCGCCAGCAGCTTGGAGGGAATCTATAATTCACCCCTCCACTTT.

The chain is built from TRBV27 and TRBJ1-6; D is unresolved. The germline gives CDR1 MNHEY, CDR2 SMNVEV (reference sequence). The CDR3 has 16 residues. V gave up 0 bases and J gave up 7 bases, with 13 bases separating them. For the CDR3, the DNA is TGTGCCAGCAGTTTATCGGCCCGGACGGCCAATTCACCCCTCCACTTT. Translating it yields CASSLSARTANSPLHF.

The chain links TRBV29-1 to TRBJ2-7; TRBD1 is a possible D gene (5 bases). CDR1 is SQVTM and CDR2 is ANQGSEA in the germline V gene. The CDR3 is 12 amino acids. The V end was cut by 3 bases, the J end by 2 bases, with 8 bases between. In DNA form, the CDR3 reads TGCAGCGTTGATCAGGGAACCTACGAGCAGTACTTC. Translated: CSVDQGTYEQYF.

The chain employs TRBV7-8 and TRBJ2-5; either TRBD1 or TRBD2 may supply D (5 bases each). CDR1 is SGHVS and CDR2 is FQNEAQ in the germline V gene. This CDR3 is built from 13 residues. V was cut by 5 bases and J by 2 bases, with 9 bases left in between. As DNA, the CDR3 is TGTGCCAGCAGCCGGGGACCGCAAGAGACCCAGTACTTC. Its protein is CASSRGPQETQYF.

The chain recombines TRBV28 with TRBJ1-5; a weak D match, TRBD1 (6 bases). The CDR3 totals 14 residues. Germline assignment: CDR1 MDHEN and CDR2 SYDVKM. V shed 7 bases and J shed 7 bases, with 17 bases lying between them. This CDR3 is CASTALLRGQPQHF. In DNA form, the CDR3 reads TGTGCCAGCACCGCCTTGCTCAGGGGACAGCCCCAGCATTTT.

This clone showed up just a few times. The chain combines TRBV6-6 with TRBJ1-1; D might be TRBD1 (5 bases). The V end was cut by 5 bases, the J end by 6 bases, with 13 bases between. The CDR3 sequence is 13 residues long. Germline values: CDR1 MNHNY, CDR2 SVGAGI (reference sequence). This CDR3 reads CASSRPDSPEAFF. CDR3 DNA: TGTGCCAGCAGTCGACCAGACAGTCCTGAAGCTTTCTTT.

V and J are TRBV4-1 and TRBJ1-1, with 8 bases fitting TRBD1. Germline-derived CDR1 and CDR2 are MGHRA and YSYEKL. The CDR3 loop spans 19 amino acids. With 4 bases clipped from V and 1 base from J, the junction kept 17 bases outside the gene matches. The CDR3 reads CASSRMDPGQALKNTEAFF. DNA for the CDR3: TGCGCCAGCAGCCGGATGGATCCGGGACAGGCTTTGAAGAACACTGAAGCTTTCTTT.

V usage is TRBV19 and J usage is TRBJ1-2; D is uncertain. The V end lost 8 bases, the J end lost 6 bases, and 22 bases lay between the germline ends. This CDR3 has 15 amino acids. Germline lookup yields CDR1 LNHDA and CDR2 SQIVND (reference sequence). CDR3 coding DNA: TGTGCCAGTCTCTATAACACACCTTTAGGAAATGGCTACACCTTC. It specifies CASLYNTPLGNGYTF.

The CDR3 bases are TGTGCCAGCAGCTTGGGACTAGCGGGAGCGGTCGGGGAGCTGTTTTTT. Its translation is CASSLGLAGAVGELFF. This rearrangement joins TRBV5-6 to TRBJ2-2, with 12 positions matching TRBD2. Looked up from germline, CDR1 is SGHDT and CDR2 is YYEEEE. V lost 0 bases to trimming and J lost 7 bases; unmatched junction nucleotides: 4. This CDR3 region has 16 residues. Using reference TRBV5-6 and TRBJ2-2 for the parts outside the CDR3, the full variable domain is DAGVTQSPTHLIKTRGQQVTLRCSPKSGHDTVSWYQQALGQGPQFIFQYYEEEERQRGNFPDRFSGHQFPNYSSELNVNALLLGDSALYLCASSLGLAGAVGELFFGEGSRLTVL.

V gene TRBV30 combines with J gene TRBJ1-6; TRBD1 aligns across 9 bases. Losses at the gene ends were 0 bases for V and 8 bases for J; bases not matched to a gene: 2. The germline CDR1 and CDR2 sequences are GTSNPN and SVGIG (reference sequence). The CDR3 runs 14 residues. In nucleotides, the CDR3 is TGTGCCTGGAGTGTCGGGACAGGGTATTCACCCCTCCACTTT. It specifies CAWSVGTGYSPLHF.

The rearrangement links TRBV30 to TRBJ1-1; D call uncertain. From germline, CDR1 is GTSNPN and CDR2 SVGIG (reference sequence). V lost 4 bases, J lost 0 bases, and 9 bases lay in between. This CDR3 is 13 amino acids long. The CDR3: CAWTADMNTEAFF. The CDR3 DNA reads TGTGCCTGGACAGCCGACATGAACACTGAAGCTTTCTTT. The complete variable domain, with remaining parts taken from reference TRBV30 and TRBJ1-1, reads SQTIHQWPATLVQPVGSPLSLECTVEGTSNPNLYWYRQAAGRGLQLLFYSVGIGQISSEVPQNLSASRPQDRQFILSSKKLLLSDSGFYLCAWTADMNTEAFFGQGTRLTVV.

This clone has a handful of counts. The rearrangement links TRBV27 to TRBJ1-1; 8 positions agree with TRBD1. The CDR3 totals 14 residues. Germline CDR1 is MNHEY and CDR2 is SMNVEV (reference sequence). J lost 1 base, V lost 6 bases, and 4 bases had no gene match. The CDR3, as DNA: TGTGCCAGCAGCTGGGACAGGCGGAACACTGAAGCTTTCTTT. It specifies CASSWDRRNTEAFF.